These T cell receptor beta chains were read from a single sample in a study of T cell responses to AZD1222 COVID-19 vaccine. Assay used: immunoSEQ multiplex PCR; TCRdb lists only in-frame clones, some missing. The sample lists roughly 120,000 clones, around 89% seen once, with less than 6% in the top ten. The source material was peripheral blood, sampled on day 0 of AZD1222 vaccination. The receptor source for this set is an adult in good health. Both conserved end residues are part of each CDR3. The D gene is left open where the match is weak. Clone size is stated in some rows and not others, as once, few, many or a class when expanded.

v_gene	j_gene	abundance	d_gene	CDR3aa	CDR3nt
TRBV3-1/TRBV3-2	TRBJ1-4	.	TRBD1	CASSQSQGLDEKLFF	TGTGCCAGCAGCCAGTCACAGGGGTTGGATGAAAAACTGTTTTTT
TRBV5-6	TRBJ1-2	.	TRBD1	CASSLGDRDSNYGYTF	TGTGCCAGCAGCTTGGGAGACAGGGACTCTAACTATGGCTACACCTTC
TRBV5-1	TRBJ2-3	few	.	CASSPGRGTDTQYF	TGCGCCAGCAGCCCGGGCAGGGGCACAGATACGCAGTATTTT
TRBV6-6	TRBJ2-5	.	.	CASSYSSPLQETQYF	TGTGCCAGCAGTTATTCGAGCCCCCTCCAAGAGACCCAGTACTTC
TRBV2	TRBJ1-1	.	TRBD1	CASSGDRGDEAFF	TGTGCCAGCAGCGGGGACAGGGGCGATGAAGCTTTCTTT
TRBV19	TRBJ1-1	.	.	CASRPHMNTEAFF	TGTGCCAGTAGACCACACATGAACACTGAAGCTTTCTTT
TRBV4-2	TRBJ1-3	.	.	CASSLDSPRAGNTIYF	TGTGCCAGCAGCCTGGACAGCCCCCGGGCTGGAAACACCATATATTTT
TRBV6-2/TRBV6-3	TRBJ1-2	.	TRBD1	CASSRDSYYGYTF	TGTGCCAGCAGTCGGGACAGTTACTATGGCTACACCTTC
TRBV27	TRBJ1-2	once	.	CASSRTSHYGYTF	TGTGCCAGCTCCCGGACAAGCCACTATGGCTACACCTTC
TRBV9	TRBJ1-5	.	.	CASSGSINQPQHF	TGTGCCAGCAGCGGCTCAATCAATCAGCCCCAGCATTTT
TRBV9	TRBJ1-2	.	TRBD1	CASRKTGNYGYTF	TGTGCCAGCAGAAAGACAGGGAACTATGGCTACACCTTC
TRBV14	TRBJ1-6	.	.	CASSQEGAPTYNSPLHF	TGTGCCAGCAGCCAAGAGGGGGCCCCGACCTATAATTCACCCCTCCACTTT
TRBV18	TRBJ1-2	.	.	CASSPQRGVPYGYTF	TGTGCCAGCTCTCCTCAGCGTGGGGTACCATATGGCTACACCTTC
TRBV11-3	TRBJ2-2	.	.	CASSLTGTNIGELFF	TGTGCCAGCAGCTTAACCGGGACAAACATCGGGGAGCTGTTTTTT
TRBV29-1	TRBJ2-5	few	.	CSVLPQGLGETQYF	TGCAGCGTGCTTCCTCAGGGGTTGGGGGAGACCCAGTACTTC
TRBV25-1	TRBJ1-2	.	.	CASKSTAYGYTF	TGTGCCAGCAAGTCGACGGCGTATGGCTACACCTTC
TRBV6-5	TRBJ1-1	.	.	CASSPGQPNTEAFF	TGTGCCAGCAGCCCCGGACAGCCGAACACTGAAGCTTTCTTT
TRBV19	TRBJ2-1	.	.	CASTVSESSYNEQFF	TGTGCCAGTACCGTTAGCGAGAGCTCCTACAATGAGCAGTTCTTC
TRBV3-1/TRBV3-2	TRBJ1-2	once	.	CASSPQDRYGYTF	TGTGCCAGCAGCCCCCAGGACCGTTATGGCTACACCTTC
TRBV10-3	TRBJ1-2	.	.	CAISESDRNYGYTF	TGTGCCATCAGTGAGTCCGACAGGAACTATGGCTACACCTTC
TRBV10-3	TRBJ2-3	once	TRBD2	CAIRAGTTLTDTQYF	TGTGCCATCCGGGCAGGGACTACGCTAACAGATACGCAGTATTTT
TRBV19	TRBJ2-4	.	.	CAIQTPGPENIQYF	TGTGCCATCCAGACCCCGGGACCGGAAAACATTCAGTACTTC
TRBV7-8	TRBJ2-3	once	.	CASSARYTDTQYF	TGTGCCAGCAGCGCCAGGTACACAGATACGCAGTATTTT
TRBV14	TRBJ1-2	.	.	CASSQTPWEGYTF	TGTGCCAGCAGCCAAACACCCTGGGAAGGCTACACCTTC